These 20 T cell receptor beta chains came from one sample sequenced in a study of T cells after posttransplantation cyclophosphamide. This table comes from immunoSEQ multiplex PCR, and its TCRdb copy is limited to in-frame clones, with some not included. Of around 66,000 clones listed, about 94% are singletons. Sequenced material: PBMCs. All receptors derive from a young woman in good health and a related stem cell transplant donor.

The rearrangement links TRBV20-1 to TRBJ1-1, with unresolved D. In germline, CDR1 is DFQATT, CDR2 SNEGSKA (reference sequence). The V and J ends lost 1 base and 1 base respectively, with 1 base between them. CDR3 length: 11 residues. The CDR3 is CSARGNTEAFF. DNA of the CDR3: TGCAGTGCTAGAGGGAACACTGAAGCTTTCTTT.

The genes are TRBV6-5 and TRBJ2-7; 10 nucleotides align to TRBD1. CDR1 is MNHEY, CDR2 SVGAGI, per germline. V shed 7 bases and J 4 bases; nucleotides not matched to a gene: 10. The CDR3 is 15 amino acids. CDR3 sequence (DNA): TGTGCCAGCACTCCTGGACAGGGGGTACCATACGAGCAGTACTTC. Its protein is CASTPGQGVPYEQYF.

This chain links TRBV19 with TRBJ1-5; D gene unclear. Germline assignment: CDR1 LNHDA and CDR2 SQIVND (reference sequence). CDR3 length: 13 residues. V was pared by 3 bases and J by 6 bases, with 9 bases between. The CDR3 is CASSMGRSQPQHF. DNA for the CDR3: TGTGCCAGTAGTATGGGCAGAAGTCAGCCCCAGCATTTT.

This clone was seen only a few times. V usage is TRBV6-1 and J usage is TRBJ1-2; perhaps TRBD1 as D (6 bases). The CDR3 extends over 14 amino acids. Per the germline V gene, CDR1 is MNHNS and CDR2 is SASEGT. V gave up 2 bases and J gave up 8 bases, with 15 bases separating them. CDR3 protein: CASSEWARGQGYTF. The CDR3 DNA reads TGTGCCAGCAGTGAATGGGCGCGGGGGCAGGGCTACACCTTC.

The chain employs TRBV9 and TRBJ1-1; tentatively, D is TRBD1 (6 bases). Trimming left V 3 bases short and J 5 bases short, with 17 bases between. The CDR3 sequence is 15 residues long. The germline V gene has CDR1 SGDLS and CDR2 YYNGEE. The CDR3 region is CASSGLSRGETEAFF. The DNA for the CDR3 is TGTGCCAGCAGCGGACTATCCAGGGGAGAAACTGAAGCTTTCTTT.

The gene calls are TRBV11-2 and TRBJ1-2; D is ambiguous. Germline V gene lookup returns CDR1 SGHAT and CDR2 FQNNGV. The CDR3 runs to 15 residues. V dropped 4 bases and J dropped 7 bases, with 19 bases sitting between them. As DNA, the CDR3 is TGTGCCAGCAGCTATAGCGGGCATCAGCGTGGTGGCTACACCTTC. Amino acids: CASSYSGHQRGGYTF.

J is TRBJ1-5 and V is TRBV27; D is ambiguous. Germline V lookup: CDR1 MNHEY, CDR2 SMNVEV (reference sequence). V lost 6 bases to trimming and J lost 3 bases, with 9 bases between them. The CDR3 length is 13 residues. The CDR3 DNA sequence: TGTGCCAGCAGCTCCTTGCTCAATCAGCCCCAGCATTTT. It yields the protein CASSSLLNQPQHF.

On this clone itself: The CDR3 carries no conserved terminal phenylalanine or tryptophan, so it likely arises from a read error. The DNA is omitted, as the CDR3 cannot be located on it reliably, and the CDR3 follows TCRdb's listing. The chain links TRBV20-1 to TRBJ1-2; TRBD1 is the table's D call, not checked against the DNA. The germline V gene has CDR1 DFQATT and CDR2 SNEGSKA (reference sequence). The length of the CDR3 is 10 amino acids, counting both ends. The CDR3 region is CSARAGAFPE.

The rearrangement uses TRBV27 and TRBJ2-7; D is uncertain. V lost 5 bases to trimming and J lost 0 bases, with 5 bases between them. The CDR3 covers 12 residues. The germline V gene encodes CDR1 MNHEY and CDR2 SMNVEV (reference sequence). DNA of the CDR3: TGTGCCAGCAGTGTCAACTCCTACGAGCAGTACTTC. It translates to CASSVNSYEQYF.

This clone is a singleton in its sample. The chain joins TRBV5-1 to TRBJ1-2; D unresolved. V lost 0 bases and J 8 bases, leaving 17 bases between the germline ends. CDR3 length equals 15 residues. Per germline, CDR1 SGHRS and CDR2 YFSETQ. The CDR3 loop is CASSLATVPNGGYTF. DNA for the CDR3: TGCGCCAGCAGCTTGGCGACGGTCCCGAATGGGGGCTACACCTTC.

J is TRBJ2-7 and V is TRBV4-1; maybe TRBD1 (7 bases). Trimming cost V 8 bases and J 6 bases, with 20 bases left between them. The CDR3 runs to 14 residues. Germline lookup yields CDR1 MGHRA and CDR2 YSYEKL. CDR3 sequence (DNA): TGCGCCAGCTCCCCGGGAGAGGGGGCGCGCGAGCAGTACTTC. It is translated as CASSPGEGAREQYF.

J is TRBJ2-1 and V is TRBV6-1; 8 bases agree with TRBD2. CDR1 and CDR2 (germline): MNHNS, SASEGT. CDR3 length: 13 residues. After removal of 4 bases from V and 7 bases from J, the junction contained 3 bases not matched to a gene. CDR3 region: CASSGERGNEQFF. The CDR3 nucleotides read TGTGCCAGCAGTGGAGAGCGGGGGAATGAGCAGTTCTTC.

This chain joins TRBV2 and TRBJ1-4; no clear D gene. The germline gives CDR1 SNHLY, CDR2 FYNNEI. V dropped 1 base and J dropped 8 bases, with 14 bases sitting between them. This CDR3 has 15 residues. Here the CDR3 DNA reads TGTGCCAGCAGTGAAGGGGCAGCCGCTTGGGAAAAACTGTTTTTT. Translation gives CASSEGAAAWEKLFF.

J is TRBJ1-2 and V is TRBV10-3, with TRBD1 identical over 8 bases. With 10 bases clipped from V and 2 bases from J, the junction kept 6 bases outside the gene matches. Germline assignment: CDR1 ENHRY and CDR2 SYGVKD. CDR3 size: 13 residues. The CDR3 reads CATEGQENYGYTF. The CDR3 nucleotides read TGTGCCACAGAGGGACAGGAAAACTATGGCTACACCTTC.

This chain links TRBV10-3 with TRBJ2-3; 7 bases map to TRBD1. The CDR3 runs 15 residues. From germline, CDR1 is ENHRY and CDR2 SYGVKD. With 10 bases clipped from V and 5 bases from J, the junction kept 15 bases outside the gene matches. CDR3 coding DNA: TGTGCCAGTAGGTGGGGACAGCGCTCACAAGATACGCAGTATTTT. This encodes CASRWGQRSQDTQYF.

This clone was found once. This chain joins TRBV27 and TRBJ1-5; TRBD1 agrees at 7 bases. This CDR3 spans 15 amino acids. CDR1 is MNHEY, CDR2 SMNVEV, per germline (reference sequence). V gave up 5 bases and J gave up 9 bases; unmatched junction bases: 13. The CDR3 loop reads CASSPKTGVRAPQHF. The CDR3 DNA follows: TGTGCCAGCAGTCCGAAAACAGGGGTTAGGGCGCCCCAGCATTTT.

The V call is TRBV19, the J call TRBJ2-7; possibly TRBD2 for D (6 bases). V lost 5 bases to trimming and J lost 0 bases, with 11 bases between them. The CDR3 is 14 residues long. CDR1 and CDR2 from the germline V gene are LNHDA and SQIVND (reference sequence). The chain's CDR3 is CASSVAGSSYEQYF. DNA of the CDR3: TGTGCCAGTAGTGTCGCCGGGAGCTCCTACGAGCAGTACTTC.

The gene calls are TRBV30 and TRBJ1-1; D unresolved. This CDR3 spans 12 amino acids. V lost 1 base and J 2 bases, leaving 5 bases between the germline ends. The V gene's germline CDR1 is GTSNPN and CDR2 SVGIG (reference sequence). The CDR3 loop is CAWSGLNTEAFF. DNA for the CDR3: TGTGCCTGGAGTGGTCTCAACACTGAAGCTTTCTTT.

J is TRBJ1-4 and V is TRBV5-1, with a possible D match to TRBD1 (6 bases). The V and J ends lost 3 bases and 4 bases respectively, with 16 bases between them. CDR3 length: 16 residues. CDR1 is SGHRS, CDR2 YFSETQ, per germline. The CDR3 DNA reads TGCGCCAGCAGCTCCACCCCAGGGGCGATTAATGAAAAACTGTTTTTT. Translating gives CASSSTPGAINEKLFF.

The rearrangement uses TRBV5-5 and TRBJ1-5; D possibly corresponds to TRBD1 (6 bases). The CDR3 extends over 15 amino acids. Germline V lookup: CDR1 SGHKS, CDR2 YYEKEE (reference sequence). Deletions cut 0 bases from V and 3 bases from J, with 10 bases between. CDR3 nucleotides: TGTGCCAGCAGCTTGGGCAGGGGTCCCAATCAGCCCCAGCATTTT. Protein product: CASSLGRGPNQPQHF.